This TCR beta chain was recovered during a study of cytomegalovirus exposure and HLA in healthy donors. 60 Vbeta and 13 Jbeta primers were used in PCR. Methods used by the authors: Later work found approximately 87 million unique TCR beta chains, with 9.5 million to 14 million shared. Some clones are missing from TCRdb's copy, which holds only in-frame ones; the method was immunoSEQ multiplex PCR. V, J and clone size were drawn from that table, and D and trimming were deduced from the DNA. The repertoire has 150,000 to 200,000 clones, more than 70% of them found once; the top ten carry roughly 10%. Findings and limits, study-wide: Most TCR sequences were seen very rarely across donors, but some public TCRs occurred in many. Follow-up analysis later connected one missense variant in DCLRE1C with trimming of TCR beta V- and J-genes.

Turning to this clone: Its antigen is still unknown.

J lost 2 bases, V lost 0 bases, and 20 bases had no gene match. The germline V gene encodes CDR1 MGHRA and CDR2 YSYEKL. The CDR3 has 22 residues. This chain connects TRBV4-1 to TRBJ2-1, with 9 bases that match TRBD2. The sequence was collected from a man aged 18 to 30 in good health and CMV-seropositive. The sequenced sample consisted of PBMCs. As DNA, the CDR3 is TGCGCCAGCAGCCAAGAACGGAGTGTAGCTAGCGGGATAAGTACCACCTACAATGAGCAGTTCTTC. Translating gives CASSQERSVASGISTTYNEQFF.